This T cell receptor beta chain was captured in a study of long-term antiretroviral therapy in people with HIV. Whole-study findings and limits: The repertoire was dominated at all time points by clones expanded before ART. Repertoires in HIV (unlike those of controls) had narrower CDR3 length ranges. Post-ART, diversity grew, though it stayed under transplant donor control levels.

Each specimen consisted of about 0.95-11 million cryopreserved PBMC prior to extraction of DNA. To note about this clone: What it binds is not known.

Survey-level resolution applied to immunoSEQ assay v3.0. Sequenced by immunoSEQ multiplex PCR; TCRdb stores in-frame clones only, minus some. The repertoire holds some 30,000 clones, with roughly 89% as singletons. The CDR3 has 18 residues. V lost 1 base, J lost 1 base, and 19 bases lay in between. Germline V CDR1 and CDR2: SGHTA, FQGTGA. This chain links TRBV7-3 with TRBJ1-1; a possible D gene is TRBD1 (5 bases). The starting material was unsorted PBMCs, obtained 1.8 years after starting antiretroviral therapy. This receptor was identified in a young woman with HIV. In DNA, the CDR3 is TGTGCCAGCAGCTTAAATGCTCGCGTGGGGCAGACGAACACTGAAGCTTTCTTT. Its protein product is CASSLNARVGQTNTEAFF. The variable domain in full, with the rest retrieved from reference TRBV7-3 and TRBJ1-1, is GAGVSQTPSNKVTEKGKYVELRCDPISGHTALYWYRQSLGQGPEFLIYFQGTGAADDSGLPNDRFFAVRPEGSVSTLKIQRTERGDSAVYLCASSLNARVGQTNTEAFFGQGTRLTVV.